These 12 T cell receptor beta chains originate from one sample sequenced in a study of vaccination effects on CD4 cells after COVID-19. Antigens for these TCRs are unknown. Only in-frame clones appear in the TCRdb table, and some are missing; sequencing was by immunoSEQ multiplex PCR. The sample contains 50,000 or so clones, nearly 75% of which appear only once. Upon completion of roughly ten days in culture, CD4+ T cells were isolated. According to PCR results, the person was infected with SARS-CoV-2 between March and December 2020. All participants had two doses of either the BNT162b2 or mRNA-1273 vaccine. Sequenced here: CD4+ T cells from PBMCs cultured without peptide, sampled after COVID-19 vaccination. The source is a human donor who had a prior SARS-CoV-2 infection.

The V call is TRBV18, the J call TRBJ1-3; unclear D gene. Trimming stripped 4 bases from V and 4 bases from J, with 8 bases between. The CDR3 runs 13 residues. Germline V gives CDR1 KGHSH, CDR2 LQKENI. CDR3 region: CASSRERGNTIYF. The CDR3 nucleotides are TGTGCCAGCTCACGGGAACGGGGAAACACCATATATTTT.

The chain links TRBV5-4 to TRBJ1-6, with no clear D. Germline V gene lookup returns CDR1 SGHNT and CDR2 YYREEE (reference sequence). Trimming removed 4 bases at V and 6 bases at J, with 11 bases between. This CDR3 is built from 14 residues. CDR3 residues: CASSPAWRNSPLHF. DNA of the CDR3: TGTGCCAGCAGCCCCGCGTGGCGTAATTCACCCCTCCACTTT.

The chain couples TRBV7-9 to TRBJ1-2, with 10 bases aligning to TRBD1. The length of the CDR3 is 15 residues. Germline V gene sequence: CDR1 SEHNR, CDR2 FQNEAQ (reference sequence). Trimming took 1 base from V and 4 from J; bases not matched to a gene: 3. The CDR3 here is CASSLGDRGFYGYTF. DNA for the CDR3: TGTGCCAGCAGCTTAGGGGACAGGGGTTTCTATGGCTACACCTTC.

The chain combines TRBV19 with TRBJ2-3; 8 bases align to TRBD1. V shed 4 bases and J 3 bases; nucleotides not matched to a gene: 9. From germline, CDR1 is LNHDA and CDR2 SQIVND (reference sequence). CDR3 length: 16 residues. The CDR3 spells CASSKRRTGKTDTQYF. The CDR3, as DNA: TGTGCCAGTAGTAAGCGGAGGACAGGGAAGACAGATACGCAGTATTTT.

The chain carries TRBV7-2 and TRBJ2-3, with D tentatively TRBD2 (5 bases). The V and J ends lost 5 bases and 4 bases respectively, with 13 bases between them. Germline V gene sequence: CDR1 SGHTA, CDR2 FQGNSA. The CDR3 runs to 14 residues. The CDR3 region is CASSREQYADTQYF. CDR3 nucleotides: TGTGCCAGCAGCCGGGAACAGTACGCAGATACGCAGTATTTT.

Here the CDR3 DNA reads TGTGCCAGCAGCCAAGGATGGGTAGACTATGGCTACACCTTC. This encodes CASSQGWVDYGYTF. The V gene is TRBV3-1 (or the pseudogene TRBV3-2), the J gene TRBJ1-2, with D uncertain. This CDR3 region has 14 residues. Trimming took off 1 base at V and 3 bases at J, with 9 bases between the two ends. Germline lookup yields CDR1 LGHDT and CDR2 YNNKEL (reference sequence).

The chain uses TRBV11-2 and TRBJ2-7; D uncertain. CDR3 size: 15 residues. Germline assignment: CDR1 SGHAT and CDR2 FQNNGV. Trimming removed 0 bases from V and 5 bases from J, with 14 bases in between. Here the CDR3 DNA reads TGTGCCAGCAGCTTAGATTGGTCTAGTTACGACGAGCAGTACTTC. This gives the protein CASSLDWSSYDEQYF. Full variable domain (missing parts from reference TRBV11-2 and TRBJ2-7): EAGVAQSPRYKIIEKRQSVAFWCNPISGHATLYWYQQILGQGPKLLIQFQNNGVVDDSQLPKDRFSAERLKGVDSTLKIQPAKLEDSAVYLCASSLDWSSYDEQYFGPGTRLTVT.

There are a few counts of this clone. This chain joins TRBV10-3 and TRBJ2-7; unclear D gene. The germline CDR1 and CDR2 sequences are ENHRY and SYGVKD. V lost 4 bases and J 4 bases, leaving 11 bases between the germline ends. The CDR3 is 13 residues long. In nucleotides, the CDR3 is TGTGCCATCAGTGTTTCGAGGTTGTACGAGCAGTACTTC. This codes for CAISVSRLYEQYF.

This clone was detected only a few times. This sequence joins TRBV2 and TRBJ2-3, with 8 bases aligning to TRBD2. This CDR3 is 16 amino acids long. Germline V gene sequence: CDR1 SNHLY, CDR2 FYNNEI. The junction had 16 bases not matched to a gene; V was cut back by 6 bases and J by 8 bases. CDR3 amino acids: CASRELTSVGLGTQYF. The CDR3, as DNA: TGTGCCAGCAGGGAACTGACTAGCGTGGGCCTCGGTACGCAGTATTTT.

The chain couples TRBV5-6 to TRBJ1-1; D unclear. The V end was cut by 5 bases, the J end by 4 bases, with 12 bases between. The CDR3 loop spans 13 amino acids. Germline loops: CDR1 SGHDT, CDR2 YYEEEE. The CDR3 here is CASSRREGTEAFF. CDR3 coding DNA: TGTGCCAGCAGTCGGAGGGAGGGCACTGAAGCTTTCTTT.

V gene TRBV7-3 combines with J gene TRBJ2-2, with D tentatively TRBD1 (7 bases). CDR1 and CDR2 (germline): SGHTA, FQGTGA. The CDR3 is made up of 16 amino acids. Deletions cut 0 bases from V and 6 bases from J, with 14 bases between. The CDR3 loop reads CASSLTGRGRSGELFF. The CDR3 DNA sequence: TGTGCCAGCAGCTTAACGGGCAGGGGGAGGTCCGGGGAGCTGTTTTTT.

The chain couples TRBV5-1 to TRBJ1-6; 10 bases are shared with TRBD1. The trim removed 3 bases at V and 8 bases at J, leaving 5 bases unmatched. Germline CDR1 is SGHRS and CDR2 is YFSETQ. This CDR3 region has 15 residues. In DNA form, the CDR3 reads TGCGCCAGCAGCTCCCGACAGGGGGCTGATTCACCCCTCCACTTT. This encodes CASSSRQGADSPLHF.